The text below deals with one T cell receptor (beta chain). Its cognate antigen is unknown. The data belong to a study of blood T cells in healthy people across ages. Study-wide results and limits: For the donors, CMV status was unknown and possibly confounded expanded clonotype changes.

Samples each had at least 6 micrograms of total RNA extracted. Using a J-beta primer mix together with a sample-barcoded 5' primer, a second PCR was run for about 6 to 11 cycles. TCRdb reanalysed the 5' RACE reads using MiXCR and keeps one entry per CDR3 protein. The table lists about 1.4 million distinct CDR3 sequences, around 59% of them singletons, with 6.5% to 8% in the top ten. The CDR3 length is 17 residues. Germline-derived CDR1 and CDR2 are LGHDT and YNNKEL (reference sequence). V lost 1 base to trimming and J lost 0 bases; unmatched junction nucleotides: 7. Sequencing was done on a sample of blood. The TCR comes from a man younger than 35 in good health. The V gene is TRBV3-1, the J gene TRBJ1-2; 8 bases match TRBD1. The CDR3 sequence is CASSQGWTGQANYGYTF. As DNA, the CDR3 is TGTGCCAGCAGCCAAGGATGGACAGGGCAAGCTAACTATGGCTACACCTTC.